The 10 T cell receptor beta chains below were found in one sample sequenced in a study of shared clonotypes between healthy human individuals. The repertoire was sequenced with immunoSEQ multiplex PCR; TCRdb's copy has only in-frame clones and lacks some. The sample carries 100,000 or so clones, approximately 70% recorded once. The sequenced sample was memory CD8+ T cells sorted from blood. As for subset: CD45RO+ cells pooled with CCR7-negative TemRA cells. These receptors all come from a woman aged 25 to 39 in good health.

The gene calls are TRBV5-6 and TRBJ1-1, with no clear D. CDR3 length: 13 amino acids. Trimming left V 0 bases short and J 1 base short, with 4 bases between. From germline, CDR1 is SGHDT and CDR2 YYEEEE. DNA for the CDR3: TGTGCCAGCAGCTTGGGTTGGAACACTGAAGCTTTCTTT. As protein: CASSLGWNTEAFF.

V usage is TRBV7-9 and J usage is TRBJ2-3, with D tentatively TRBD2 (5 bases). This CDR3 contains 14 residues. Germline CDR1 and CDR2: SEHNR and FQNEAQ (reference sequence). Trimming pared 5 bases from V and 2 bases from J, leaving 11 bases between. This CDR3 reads CASSVSGNTDTQYF. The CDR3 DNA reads TGTGCCAGCAGCGTAAGCGGAAACACAGATACGCAGTATTTT.

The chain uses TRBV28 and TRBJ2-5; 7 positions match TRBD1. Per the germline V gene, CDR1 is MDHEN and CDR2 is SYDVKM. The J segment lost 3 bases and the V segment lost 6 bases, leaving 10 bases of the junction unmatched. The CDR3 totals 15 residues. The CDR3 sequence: CASSPSRRGKETQYF. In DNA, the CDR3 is TGTGCCAGCAGCCCGTCGCGCAGGGGGAAAGAGACCCAGTACTTC. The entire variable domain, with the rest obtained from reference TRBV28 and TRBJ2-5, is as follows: DVKVTQSSRYLVKRTGEKVFLECVQDMDHENMFWYRQDPGLGLRLIYFSYDVKMKEKGDIPEGYSVSREKKERFSLILESASTNQTSMYLCASSPSRRGKETQYFGPGTRLLVL.

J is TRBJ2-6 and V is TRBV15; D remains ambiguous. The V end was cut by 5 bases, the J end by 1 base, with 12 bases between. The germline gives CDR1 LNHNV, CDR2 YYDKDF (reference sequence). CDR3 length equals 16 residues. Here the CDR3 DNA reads TGTGCCACCAGCTCCCAGCTGGGTTCTGGGGCCAACGTCCTGACTTTC. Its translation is CATSSQLGSGANVLTF.

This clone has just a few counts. The DNA of the CDR3 is TGTGCCAGCAGCCAAGAGTCTAGCGGGAGAGAGTGGGTGAGCACAGATACGCAGTATTTT. This translates into CASSQESSGREWVSTDTQYF. This sequence joins TRBV4-2 and TRBJ2-3, with TRBD2 matching over 10 bases. The CDR3 spans 20 residues. Trimming removed 0 bases from V and 0 bases from J; junction bases left unmatched: 12. Germline loops: CDR1 LGHNA, CDR2 YNFKEQ.

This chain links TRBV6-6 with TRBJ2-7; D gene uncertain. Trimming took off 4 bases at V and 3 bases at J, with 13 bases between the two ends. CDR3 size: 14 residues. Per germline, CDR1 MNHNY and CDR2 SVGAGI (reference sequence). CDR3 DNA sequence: TGTGCCAGCAGTTGTACCGGGCCTGGCTACGAGCAGTACTTC. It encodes CASSCTGPGYEQYF.

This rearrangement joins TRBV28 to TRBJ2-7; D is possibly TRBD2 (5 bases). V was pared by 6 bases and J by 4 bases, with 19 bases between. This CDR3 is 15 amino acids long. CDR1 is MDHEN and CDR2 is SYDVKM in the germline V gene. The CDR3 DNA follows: TGTGCCAGCAGCCCAGGTCTTGGGAGTAAGTACGAGCAGTACTTC. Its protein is CASSPGLGSKYEQYF. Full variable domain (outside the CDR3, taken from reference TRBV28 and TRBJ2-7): DVKVTQSSRYLVKRTGEKVFLECVQDMDHENMFWYRQDPGLGLRLIYFSYDVKMKEKGDIPEGYSVSREKKERFSLILESASTNQTSMYLCASSPGLGSKYEQYFGPGTRLTVT.

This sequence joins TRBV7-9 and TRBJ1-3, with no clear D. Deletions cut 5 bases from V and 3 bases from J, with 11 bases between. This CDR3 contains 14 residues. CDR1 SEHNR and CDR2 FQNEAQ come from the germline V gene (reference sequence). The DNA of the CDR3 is TGTGCCAGCAGCGATGGGGATTTTGGAAACACCATATATTTT. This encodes CASSDGDFGNTIYF.

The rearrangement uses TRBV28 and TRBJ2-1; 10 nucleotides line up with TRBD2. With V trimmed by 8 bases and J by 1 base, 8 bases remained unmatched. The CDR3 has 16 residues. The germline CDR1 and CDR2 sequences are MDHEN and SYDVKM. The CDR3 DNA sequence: TGTGCCAGCGCCAGAGCGGGAGGGACTTCCTACAATGAGCAGTTCTTC. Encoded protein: CASARAGGTSYNEQFF. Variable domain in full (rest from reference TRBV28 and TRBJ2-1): DVKVTQSSRYLVKRTGEKVFLECVQDMDHENMFWYRQDPGLGLRLIYFSYDVKMKEKGDIPEGYSVSREKKERFSLILESASTNQTSMYLCASARAGGTSYNEQFFGPGTRLTVL.

The CDR3 DNA reads as TGCGCCAGCAGCCAAGGCCGCGGGAGTTCTTTAGATACGCAGTATTTT. Protein: CASSQGRGSSLDTQYF. The V gene is TRBV5-1, the J gene TRBJ2-3, with 7 bases matching TRBD2. This CDR3 spans 16 amino acids. CDR1 and CDR2 (germline): SGHRS, YFSETQ. V was clipped by 4 bases and J by 5 bases; unmatched bases: 13.